This T cell receptor (beta chain) is from a study of blood T cells in healthy people across ages. Germline V gene lookup returns CDR1 ENHRY and CDR2 SYGVKD. This CDR3 is 14 amino acids long. Trimming pared 6 bases from V and 1 base from J, leaving 12 bases between. The use of a sample-barcoded 5' primer and a J-beta primer mix characterized a second PCR of roughly 7 to 11 cycles. TCRdb re-called the 5' RACE reads with MiXCR, one entry per CDR3 protein. The sample records 1.5 million to 2 million distinct CDR3 sequences, roughly 30% being singletons. This chain links TRBV10-3 with TRBJ1-1; D is perhaps TRBD1 (5 bases). The specimen sequenced was blood. The sequence came from a woman aged 25 to 45 in good health. The CDR3 DNA sequence: TGTGCCATCAGCCTGGGGACCGAGAACACTGAAGCTTTCTTT. As protein: CAISLGTENTEAFF.